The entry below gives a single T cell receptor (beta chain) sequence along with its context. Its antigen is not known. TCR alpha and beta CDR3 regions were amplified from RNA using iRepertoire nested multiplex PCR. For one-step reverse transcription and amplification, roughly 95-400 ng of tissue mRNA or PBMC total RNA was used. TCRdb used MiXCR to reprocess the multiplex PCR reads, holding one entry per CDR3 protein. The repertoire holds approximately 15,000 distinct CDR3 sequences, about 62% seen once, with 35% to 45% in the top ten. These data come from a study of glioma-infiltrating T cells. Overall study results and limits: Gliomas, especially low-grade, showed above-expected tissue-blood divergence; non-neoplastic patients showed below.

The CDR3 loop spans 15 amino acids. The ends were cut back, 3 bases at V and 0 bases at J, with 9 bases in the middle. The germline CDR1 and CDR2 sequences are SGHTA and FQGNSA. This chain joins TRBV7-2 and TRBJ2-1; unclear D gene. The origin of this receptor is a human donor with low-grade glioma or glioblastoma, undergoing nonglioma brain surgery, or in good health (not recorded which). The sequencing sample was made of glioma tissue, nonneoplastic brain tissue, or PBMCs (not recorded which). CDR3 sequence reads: CASSLQGRSYNEQFF. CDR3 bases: TGTGCCAGCAGCTTGCAAGGGCGCTCCTACAATGAGCAGTTCTTC.